A selection of T cell receptor beta chains follows, all from one sample in a study of T cells in Graves' hyperthyroidism and ophthalmopathy. TCRdb re-called the multiplex PCR reads through MiXCR, storing one row per CDR3 protein. Among fewer than 650,000 distinct CDR3 sequences listed, under 15% were seen once. Sequenced sample: blood. These receptor sequences come from a woman in her thirties or forties with Graves' ophthalmopathy. Each CDR3 is given with its conserved first and last residue. Fields, in order: D gene, clone size, J gene, V gene, CDR3 protein, CDR3 DNA. D genes are given only for firm matches. Clone size is given for some rows only: seen once, a few or many times, or a class if the clone is expanded.

NA	many	TRBJ1-1	TRBV7-9	CASGPGGPNTEAFF	TGTGCCAGCGGCCCCGGGGGCCCGAACACTGAAGCTTTCTTT
NA	many	TRBJ1-2	TRBV12-3/TRBV12-4	CASSDSFRHGYTF	TGTGCCAGCAGTGACAGCTTTCGGCATGGCTACACCTTC
NA	once	TRBJ1-5	TRBV6-1	CASSESGRQPQHF	TGTGCCAGCAGTGAGTCGGGGCGGCAGCCCCAGCATTTT
NA	NA	TRBJ2-7	TRBV11-3	CASSNFLLYEQYF	TGTGCCAGCAGCAATTTCTTGCTGTACGAGCAGTACTTC
NA	many	TRBJ1-2	TRBV7-8	CASSSNSLLGYTF	TGTGCCAGCAGCTCGAACAGCCTTTTGGGCTACACCTTC
TRBD1	NA	TRBJ1-1	TRBV12-3/TRBV12-4	CASSTISQGSGTEAFF	TGTGCCAGCAGCACCATTTCACAGGGGTCGGGCACTGAAGCTTTCTTT
NA	many	TRBJ2-2	TRBV6-5	CASSFLMGAGELFF	TGTGCCAGCAGTTTCCTGATGGGCGCCGGGGAGCTGTTTTTT
NA	NA	TRBJ2-6	TRBV7-3	CASSPQTNSGANVLTF	TGTGCCAGCAGCCCTCAGACAAACTCTGGGGCCAACGTCCTGACTTTC
NA	many	TRBJ2-6	TRBV29-1	CSVRLSGANVLTF	TGCAGCGTTCGACTCTCTGGGGCCAACGTCCTGACTTTC
NA	many	TRBJ2-7	TRBV11-2	CASSSAAGEQYF	TGTGCCAGCAGCTCGGCGGCGGGCGAGCAGTACTTC
NA	many	TRBJ1-2	TRBV27	CASSLLSAGANYGYTF	TGTGCCAGCAGTTTATTGTCGGCGGGGGCGAACTATGGCTACACCTTC
NA	many	TRBJ1-5	TRBV28	CASSFSDSWDQPQHF	TGTGCCAGCAGTTTCTCTGACAGCTGGGATCAGCCCCAGCATTTT
TRBD1	NA	TRBJ1-2	TRBV29-1	CSVDVRQGDSYGYTF	TGCAGCGTTGATGTGAGACAGGGGGATAGCTATGGCTACACCTTC
TRBD1	few	TRBJ1-3	TRBV5-1	CASSQGAFGNTIYF	TGCGCCAGCAGCCAGGGGGCTTTTGGAAACACCATATATTTT
NA	many	TRBJ2-7	TRBV5-1	CASSLAEATRGEQYF	TGCGCCAGCAGCTTGGCTGAGGCTACCAGAGGCGAGCAGTACTTC
TRBD2	many	TRBJ2-7	TRBV12-3/TRBV12-4	CASSSSGKNSYEQYF	TGTGCCAGCAGTTCTAGCGGGAAAAATTCCTACGAGCAGTACTTC
NA	many	TRBJ2-5	TRBV6-1	CASRISPAQETQYF	TGTGCCAGCAGAATAAGTCCTGCTCAAGAGACCCAGTACTTC
TRBD1	many	TRBJ1-1	TRBV19	CASRTGGPEAFF	TGTGCCAGTCGGACAGGAGGACCTGAAGCTTTCTTT
NA	many	TRBJ1-6	TRBV28	CASRPRGLNSLYNSPLHF	TGTGCCAGCAGGCCCCGGGGGTTGAATTCCCTCTATAATTCACCCCTCCACTTT
NA	many	TRBJ1-1	TRBV2	CASSLKGGTEAFF	TGTGCCAGCAGCCTAAAAGGGGGAACTGAAGCTTTCTTT
TRBD2	many	TRBJ2-1	TRBV24-1	CATSDLPGLAGHNEQFF	TGTGCCACCAGTGATTTGCCGGGACTAGCGGGGCACAATGAGCAGTTCTTC
NA	many	TRBJ1-2	TRBV28	CASSLPGVGVANYGYTF	TGTGCCAGCAGTTTGCCCGGGGTAGGGGTCGCTAACTATGGCTACACCTTC
TRBD1	many	TRBJ1-2	TRBV20-1	CSAREPGQGTYGYTF	TGCAGTGCTAGAGAACCGGGACAGGGTACCTATGGCTACACCTTC
TRBD2	few	TRBJ2-5	TRBV28	CASSSGGAGVETQYF	TGTGCCAGCAGTTCGGGGGGAGCGGGAGTCGAGACCCAGTACTTC
NA	NA	TRBJ2-2	TRBV20-1	CSAQTGVNTGELFF	TGCAGTGCACAGACGGGAGTGAACACCGGGGAGCTGTTTTTT
TRBD1	many	TRBJ2-5	TRBV27	CASSGTGNQETQYF	TGTGCCAGCAGTGGGACAGGCAATCAAGAGACCCAGTACTTC
TRBD1	few	TRBJ1-2	TRBV20-1	CSARKGGADGYTF	TGCAGTGCTAGAAAAGGGGGCGCGGATGGCTACACCTTC
NA	many	TRBJ1-5	TRBV6-2/TRBV6-3	CASSKKVFSNQPQHF	TGTGCCAGCAGCAAAAAGGTATTTAGCAATCAGCCCCAGCATTTT
TRBD2	few	TRBJ2-5	TRBV5-1	CASSTAGAEETQYF	TGCGCCAGCAGCACAGCGGGAGCTGAGGAGACCCAGTACTTC
NA	once	TRBJ2-5	TRBV11-2	CASSLGYSVETQYF	TGTGCCAGCAGCTTAGGCTATTCCGTAGAGACCCAGTACTTC
NA	many	TRBJ2-7	TRBV18	CASSPPASPNYEQYF	TGTGCCAGCTCACCACCGGCTAGCCCGAACTACGAGCAGTACTTC
NA	many	TRBJ1-2	TRBV27	CASRRDTGGGYTF	TGTGCCAGCAGACGGGACACGGGAGGAGGCTACACCTTC
NA	few	TRBJ2-7	TRBV28	CASSLVGCEQYF	TGTGCCAGCAGTTTAGTCGGGTGCGAGCAGTACTTC
NA	many	TRBJ1-5	TRBV5-4	CASSSSPDRRNQPQHF	TGTGCCAGCAGCTCCTCCCCCGACAGGCGTAATCAGCCCCAGCATTTT
NA	many	TRBJ2-5	TRBV28	CASSFLGQQETQYF	TGTGCCAGCAGTTTTCTCGGACAGCAAGAGACCCAGTACTTC
NA	many	TRBJ2-5	TRBV2	CAGARSVETQYF	TGTGCCGGGGCTAGATCCGTGGAGACCCAGTACTTC
TRBD1	many	TRBJ2-2	TRBV30	CAWRGQGTGELFF	TGTGCCTGGAGGGGACAGGGGACCGGGGAGCTGTTTTTT
NA	NA	TRBJ2-7	TRBV19	CASSFGARGDGSYEQYF	TGTGCCAGTAGTTTCGGGGCTCGTGGGGACGGCTCCTACGAGCAGTACTTC
NA	many	TRBJ1-1	TRBV15	CATSRDLAGGAFF	TGTGCCACCAGCAGAGATCTCGCAGGAGGAGCTTTCTTT
NA	NA	TRBJ2-7	TRBV7-2	CASSLGVMSSYEQYF	TGTGCCAGCAGCTTAGGGGTTATGAGCTCCTACGAGCAGTACTTC
NA	many	TRBJ2-7	TRBV20-1	CSASPGVSYEQYF	TGCAGTGCCTCCCCCGGGGTTTCCTACGAGCAGTACTTC
NA	many	TRBJ2-5	TRBV27	CASSLSEAQYF	TGTGCCAGCAGTTTATCCGAAGCCCAGTACTTC
TRBD1	NA	TRBJ2-1	TRBV7-2	CASSFRTGGNNEQFF	TGTGCCAGCAGCTTTAGGACAGGGGGAAACAATGAGCAGTTCTTC
NA	many	TRBJ1-5	TRBV7-8	CASSLALIQPQHF	TGTGCCAGCAGCTTAGCGCTCATTCAGCCCCAGCATTTT
NA	many	TRBJ2-6	TRBV15	CATRDPGRTKTGANVLTF	TGTGCCACCAGGGATCCTGGCAGGACAAAAACTGGGGCCAACGTCCTGACTTTC
NA	many	TRBJ2-7	TRBV20-1	CSASVGTSSGEQYF	TGCAGTGCTAGTGTCGGGACTTCCAGCGGCGAGCAGTACTTC
TRBD2	many	TRBJ2-7	TRBV28	CASTPGVGGIGPYEQYF	TGTGCCAGCACCCCTGGTGTCGGGGGGATCGGTCCCTACGAGCAGTACTTC
TRBD1	many	TRBJ2-7	TRBV6-1	CASRDNRGRNEQYF	TGTGCCAGCAGAGATAACAGGGGGCGAAACGAGCAGTACTTC
NA	few	TRBJ2-7	TRBV6-1	CASSGAGALVDEQYF	TGTGCCAGCAGTGGGGCAGGGGCACTAGTTGACGAGCAGTACTTC
NA	many	TRBJ2-7	TRBV5-1	CASSPAPTGAYEQYF	TGCGCCAGCAGCCCAGCGCCGACAGGAGCCTACGAGCAGTACTTC
NA	NA	TRBJ1-1	TRBV7-9	CASSFGQLTEAFF	TGTGCCAGCAGCTTTGGACAGTTGACTGAAGCTTTCTTT
NA	many	TRBJ2-7	TRBV6-5	CASRNRASSYEQYF	TGTGCCAGCAGAAACCGGGCCTCGTCCTACGAGCAGTACTTC